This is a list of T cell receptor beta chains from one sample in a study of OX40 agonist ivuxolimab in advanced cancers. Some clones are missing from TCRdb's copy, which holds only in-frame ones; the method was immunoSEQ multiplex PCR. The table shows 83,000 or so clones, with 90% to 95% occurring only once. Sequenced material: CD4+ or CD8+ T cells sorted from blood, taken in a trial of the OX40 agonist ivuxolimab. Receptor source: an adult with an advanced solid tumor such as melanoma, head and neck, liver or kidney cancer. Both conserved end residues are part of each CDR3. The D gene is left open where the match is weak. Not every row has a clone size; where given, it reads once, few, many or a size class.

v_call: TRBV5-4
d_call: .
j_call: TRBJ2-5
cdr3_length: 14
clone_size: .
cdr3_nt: TGTGCCAGCAGCTTGGAAGTAGTACAAGAGACCCAGTACTTC
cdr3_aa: CASSLEVVQETQYF

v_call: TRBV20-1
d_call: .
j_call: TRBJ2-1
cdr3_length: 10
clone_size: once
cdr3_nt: TGCAGTACGGGGAGCAATGAGCAGTTCTTC
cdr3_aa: CSTGSNEQFF

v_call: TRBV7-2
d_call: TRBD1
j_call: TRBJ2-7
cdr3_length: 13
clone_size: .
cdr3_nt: TGTGCCAGCAGCTTGGTGGACAGGGGGCGTTTGTACTTC
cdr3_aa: CASSLVDRGRLYF

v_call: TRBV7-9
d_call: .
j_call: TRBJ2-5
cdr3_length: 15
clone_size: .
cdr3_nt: TGTGCCAGCAGCGGCCATTCGGGGTCCGGGCAGACCCAGTACTTC
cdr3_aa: CASSGHSGSGQTQYF

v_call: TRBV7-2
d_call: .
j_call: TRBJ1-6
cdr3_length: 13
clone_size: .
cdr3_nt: TGTGCCAGCAGCTTAGGGTACAATTCACCCCTCCACTTT
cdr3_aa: CASSLGYNSPLHF

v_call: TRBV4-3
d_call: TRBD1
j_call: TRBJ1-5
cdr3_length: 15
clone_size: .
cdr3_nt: TGCGCCAGCAGCCAAGTCGTTCAGGGGGGTCAGCCCCAGCATTTT
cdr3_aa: CASSQVVQGGQPQHF

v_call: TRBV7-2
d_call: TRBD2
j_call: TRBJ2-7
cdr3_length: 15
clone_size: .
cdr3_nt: TGTGCCAGCAGCTTAGGGGGCGGGAGGGCATACGAGCAGTACTTC
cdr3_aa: CASSLGGGRAYEQYF

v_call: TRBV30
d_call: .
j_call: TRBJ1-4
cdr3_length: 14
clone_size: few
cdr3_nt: TGTGCCTGGAGTCCCAGGTCGGTGTCCGATAAACTGTTTTTT
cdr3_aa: CAWSPRSVSDKLFF

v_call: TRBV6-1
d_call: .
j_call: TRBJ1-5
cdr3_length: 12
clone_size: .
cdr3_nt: TGTGCCACCTCCCGGGTGGCTCAGCCCCAGCATTTT
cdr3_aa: CATSRVAQPQHF

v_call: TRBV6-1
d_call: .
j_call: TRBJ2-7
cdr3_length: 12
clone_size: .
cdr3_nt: TGTGCCAGCAGTGATCGGATAGTTTCGCAGTACTTC
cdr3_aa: CASSDRIVSQYF

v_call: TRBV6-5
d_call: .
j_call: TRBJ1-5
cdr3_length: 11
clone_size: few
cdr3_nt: TGTGCCAGCAGTTCCCGGCAGCCCCAGCATTTT
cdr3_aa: CASSSRQPQHF

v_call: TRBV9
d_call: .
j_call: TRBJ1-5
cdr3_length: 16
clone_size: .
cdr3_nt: TGTGCCAGCAGCGCACTCGACGGTCTTAGCAATCAGCCCCAGCATTTT
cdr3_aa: CASSALDGLSNQPQHF

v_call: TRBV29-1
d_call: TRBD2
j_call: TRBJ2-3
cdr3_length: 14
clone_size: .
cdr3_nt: TGCAGCGGGACTTGGGGAGGGAGCACAGATACGCAGTATTTT
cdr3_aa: CSGTWGGSTDTQYF

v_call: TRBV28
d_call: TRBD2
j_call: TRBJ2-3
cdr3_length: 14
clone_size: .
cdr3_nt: TGTGCCAGCAGGTTAGCGGGAGGGCCACATACGCAGTATTTT
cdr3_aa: CASRLAGGPHTQYF

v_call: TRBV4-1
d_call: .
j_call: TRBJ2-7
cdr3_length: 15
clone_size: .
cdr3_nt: TGCGCCAGCAGCCAAAGCCCCCCGGGTGAGAGCGAGCAGTACTTC
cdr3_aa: CASSQSPPGESEQYF

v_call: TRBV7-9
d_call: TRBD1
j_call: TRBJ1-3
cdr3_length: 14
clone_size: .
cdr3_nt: TGTGCCAGCAGCTTGGACAGGGCCGGAAACACCATATATTTT
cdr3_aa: CASSLDRAGNTIYF

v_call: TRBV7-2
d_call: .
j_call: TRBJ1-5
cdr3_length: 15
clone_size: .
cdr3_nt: TGTGCCAGCAGCTTAGCCGAGAGGGGCAATCAGCCCCAGCATTTT
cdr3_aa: CASSLAERGNQPQHF

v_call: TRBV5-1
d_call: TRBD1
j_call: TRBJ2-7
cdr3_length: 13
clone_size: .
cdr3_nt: TGCGCCAGCAGCCTCCGGACAGGGTCCGAGCAGTACTTC
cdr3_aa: CASSLRTGSEQYF

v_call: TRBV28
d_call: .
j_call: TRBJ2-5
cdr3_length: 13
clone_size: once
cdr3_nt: TGTGCCAGTGCCGCATACCCCCAAGAGACCCAGTACTTC
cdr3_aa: CASAAYPQETQYF

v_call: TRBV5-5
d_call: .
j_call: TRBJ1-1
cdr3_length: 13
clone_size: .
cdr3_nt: TGTGCCAGCAGCGACACAGTGAACACTGAAGCTTTCTTT
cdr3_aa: CASSDTVNTEAFF

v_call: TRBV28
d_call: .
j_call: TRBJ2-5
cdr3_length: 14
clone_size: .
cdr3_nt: TGTGCCAGCAGTTGGGCGGGTACCCAAGAGACCCAGTACTTC
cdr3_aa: CASSWAGTQETQYF

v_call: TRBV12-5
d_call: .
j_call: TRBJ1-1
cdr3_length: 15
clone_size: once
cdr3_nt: TGTGCTAGTGGGGCCTCCTGGGAAATGAACACTGAAGCTTTCTTT
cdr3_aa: CASGASWEMNTEAFF

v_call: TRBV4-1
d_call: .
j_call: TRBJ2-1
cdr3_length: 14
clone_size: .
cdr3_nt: TGCGCCAGCAGCCAAGGACAGGACTACAATGAGCAGTTCTTC
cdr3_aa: CASSQGQDYNEQFF

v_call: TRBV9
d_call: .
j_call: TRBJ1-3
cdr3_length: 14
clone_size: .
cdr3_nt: TGTGCCAGCAGCGTAGGTTCCCTTGGAAACACCATATATTTT
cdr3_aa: CASSVGSLGNTIYF

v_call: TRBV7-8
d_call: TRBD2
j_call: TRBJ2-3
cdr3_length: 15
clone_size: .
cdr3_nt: TGTGCCAGCAGCCCCGAGACTAGCCGGAGACCGATCGAGAATTTT
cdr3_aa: CASSPETSRRPIENF

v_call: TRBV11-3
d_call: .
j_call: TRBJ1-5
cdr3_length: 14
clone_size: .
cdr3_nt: TGTGCCAGCAGCCCTCAGGGTTCGCTTGAGCCCCAGCATTTT
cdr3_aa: CASSPQGSLEPQHF

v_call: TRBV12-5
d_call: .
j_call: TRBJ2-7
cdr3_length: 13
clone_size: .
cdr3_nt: TGTGCTAGTGGTTTGAGGGGGTCCTACGAGCAGTACTTC
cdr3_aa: CASGLRGSYEQYF

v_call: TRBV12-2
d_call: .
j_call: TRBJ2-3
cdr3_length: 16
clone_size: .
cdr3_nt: TGTGCAAGTCACGAAAATACAGGGGAAGGCACAGATACGCAGTATTTT
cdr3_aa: CASHENTGEGTDTQYF

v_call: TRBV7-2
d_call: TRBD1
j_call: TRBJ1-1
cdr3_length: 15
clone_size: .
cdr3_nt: TGTGCCAGCAGCTTTACAGGGGTTATGAACACTGAAGCTTTCTTT
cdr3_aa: CASSFTGVMNTEAFF

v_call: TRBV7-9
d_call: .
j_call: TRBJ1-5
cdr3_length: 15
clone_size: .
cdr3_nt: TGTGCCAGCAGCATGCACGCAGGGGTGAATCAGCCCCAGCATTTT
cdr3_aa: CASSMHAGVNQPQHF

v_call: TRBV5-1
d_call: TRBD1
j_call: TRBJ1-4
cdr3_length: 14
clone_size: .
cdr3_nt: TGCGCCAGCAGAACAGGGGCCGCTAATGAAAAACTGTTTTTT
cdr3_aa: CASRTGAANEKLFF

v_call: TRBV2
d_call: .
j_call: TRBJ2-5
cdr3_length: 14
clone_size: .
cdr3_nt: TGTGCCAGCAACAGACAGAGGGGTGGGGAGACCCAGTACTTC
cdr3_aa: CASNRQRGGETQYF

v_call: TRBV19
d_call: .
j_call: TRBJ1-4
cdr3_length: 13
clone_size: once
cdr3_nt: TGTGCCAGTAAAACGGGATTTGGTGAAAAACTGTTTTTT
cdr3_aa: CASKTGFGEKLFF

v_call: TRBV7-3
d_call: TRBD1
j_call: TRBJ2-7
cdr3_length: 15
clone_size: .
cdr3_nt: TGTGCCAGCAGCTTAGGGACAGGAGGGGGCTACGAGCAGTACTTC
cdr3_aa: CASSLGTGGGYEQYF

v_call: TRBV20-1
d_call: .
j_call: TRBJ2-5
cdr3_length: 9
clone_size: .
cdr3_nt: TGCAGTGCACAGGCCGGAAAGTACTTC
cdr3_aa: CSAQAGKYF

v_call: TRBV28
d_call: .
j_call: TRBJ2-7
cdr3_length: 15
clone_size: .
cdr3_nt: TGTGCCAGCACCCACCGGGGGAGGGGGTCTTACGAGCAGTACTTC
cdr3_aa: CASTHRGRGSYEQYF

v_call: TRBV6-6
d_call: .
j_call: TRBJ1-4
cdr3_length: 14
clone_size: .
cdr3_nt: TGTGCCAGCTCGATCTTAGAATCTAATGAAAAACTGTTTTTT
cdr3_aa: CASSILESNEKLFF

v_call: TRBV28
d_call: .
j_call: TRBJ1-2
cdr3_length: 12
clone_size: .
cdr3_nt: TGTGCCAGCAACACCCAGGCGGGAGGCTACACCTTC
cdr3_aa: CASNTQAGGYTF